The 11 T cell receptor beta chains below come from one sample, sequenced in a study of vaccination and CD4 T cells after COVID-19. Antigens for these TCRs are unknown. Oncomine TCR Beta short-read sequencing was applied to DNA from cultured CD4+ T cells. TCRdb re-called the PCR reads with MiXCR, one entry per CDR3 protein. The repertoire holds about 4,100 distinct CDR3 sequences, roughly a fifth seen once, with under 20% in the top ten. The treatment is: roughly nine-day PBMC culture with coronavirus spike peptide pools or control peptides (ViraFEST assay). Sequenced input: CD4+ T cells from blood, cultured in vitro. All receptors derive from a human donor who had recovered from COVID-19.

The chain employs TRBV15 and TRBJ2-3; D is unresolved. The CDR3 totals 14 residues. The V gene lost 8 bases and the J gene lost 3 bases, with 15 bases spanning the gap. Germline CDR1 and CDR2: LNHNV and YYDKDF (reference sequence). The CDR3 loop reads CATSGYAITDTQYF. Written as DNA, the CDR3 is TGTGCCACCTCCGGCTACGCGATAACAGATACGCAGTATTTT.

This clonotype was observed a few times. The chain joins TRBV2 to TRBJ2-7; a possible D gene is TRBD1 (6 bases). The CDR3 length is 14 residues. Germline V gene sequence: CDR1 SNHLY, CDR2 FYNNEI. V shed 11 bases and J shed 2 bases, with 19 bases lying between them. In DNA form, the CDR3 reads TGTGCCGGACAACAAAGCAGGGGAACCTACGAGCAGTACTTC. Translated, it gives CAGQQSRGTYEQYF.

The chain recombines TRBV7-3 with TRBJ2-3; D tentatively reads TRBD1 or TRBD2 (5 bases each). CDR1 and CDR2 from the germline V gene are SGHTA and FQGTGA. Between the trimmed V and J ends, which lost 4 bases and 0 bases, there was a span of 14 bases. The CDR3 has 16 residues. In DNA, the CDR3 is TGTGCCAGCAGCTCGGACGGGGACGTCAGCACAGATACGCAGTATTTT. Its protein product is CASSSDGDVSTDTQYF.

In its sample, this clonotype is medium-sized. The gene calls are TRBV15 and TRBJ2-2; the D gene is possibly TRBD1 (6 bases). Germline V gives CDR1 LNHNV, CDR2 YYDKDF (reference sequence). V lost 0 bases to trimming and J lost 1 base, with 12 bases between them. This CDR3 is 17 amino acids long. The CDR3 sequence is CATSRDLETGNTGELFF. As DNA, the CDR3 is TGTGCCACCAGCAGAGATCTCGAGACAGGGAACACCGGGGAGCTGTTTTTT.

This clonotype ranks as medium-sized. The chain employs TRBV6-1 and TRBJ1-5, with 9 bases that match TRBD1. The V gene's germline CDR1 is MNHNS and CDR2 SASEGT. The junction had 15 bases not matched to a gene; V was cut back by 6 bases and J by 6 bases. The length of the CDR3 is 17 residues. In DNA, the CDR3 is TGTGCCAGCAGGTCCGGGACAGGGAGAAGGGAGGTTCAGCCCCAGCATTTT. As protein: CASRSGTGRREVQPQHF.

This clonotype showed up just a few times. The chain uses TRBV30 and TRBJ1-2; 11 positions match TRBD1. This CDR3 spans 14 amino acids. The junction had 7 bases not matched to a gene; V was cut back by 4 bases and J by 6 bases. Germline CDR1 and CDR2: GTSNPN and SVGIG (reference sequence). The CDR3 is CAWKRDRGNDGYTF. CDR3 DNA sequence: TGTGCCTGGAAAAGGGACAGGGGGAACGATGGCTACACCTTC.

The chain has TRBV14 and TRBJ2-1; 12 bases fit TRBD1. The CDR3 length is 18 residues. The ends lost 3 bases at V and 3 bases at J; junction bases unmatched: 9. The germline CDR1 and CDR2 sequences are SGHDN and FVKESK. CDR3: CASSQRRGQGAFYNEQFF. The DNA for the CDR3 is TGTGCCAGCAGCCAGCGCCGGGGACAGGGGGCTTTCTACAATGAGCAGTTCTTC.

This clonotype was seen only once. V and J are TRBV9 and TRBJ2-2; D remains unclear. V shed 0 bases and J shed 3 bases, with 6 bases lying between them. Germline V lookup: CDR1 SGDLS, CDR2 YYNGEE. The CDR3 runs to 14 residues. The CDR3 bases are TGTGCCAGCAGCGTAGCCTGGGACACCGGGGAGCTGTTTTTT. This translates into CASSVAWDTGELFF.

This clonotype was seen only a few times. The chain recombines TRBV6-1 with TRBJ2-3; D uncertain. The CDR3 spans 13 residues. Germline V gives CDR1 MNHNS, CDR2 SASEGT. Trimming took off 5 bases at V and 2 bases at J, with 8 bases between the two ends. The CDR3 reads CASSRTTTDTQYF. DNA of the CDR3: TGTGCCAGCAGTCGAACCACCACAGATACGCAGTATTTT.

This clonotype was counted between two and nine times. The gene calls are TRBV30 and TRBJ2-7, with 8 bases identical to TRBD1. V gave up 3 bases and J gave up 5 bases; unmatched junction bases: 6. This CDR3 spans 13 amino acids. Germline CDR1 is GTSNPN and CDR2 is SVGIG (reference sequence). Written as DNA, the CDR3 is TGTGCCTGGAGCGACAGGGGCTTTGACGAGCAGTACTTC. It translates to CAWSDRGFDEQYF.

This clonotype was observed a handful of times. This chain's CDR3 is CAWWDRGHGYTF. CDR3 sequence (DNA): TGTGCCTGGTGGGACAGGGGGCATGGCTACACCTTC. The rearrangement links TRBV30 to TRBJ1-2; TRBD1 agrees at 12 bases. The CDR3 loop spans 12 amino acids. The germline V gene encodes CDR1 GTSNPN and CDR2 SVGIG (reference sequence). V was pared by 5 bases and J by 6 bases, with 1 base of the junction left unmatched. Using reference TRBV30 and TRBJ1-2 for the parts outside the CDR3, the full variable domain is SQTIHQWPATLVQPVGSPLSLECTVEGTSNPNLYWYRQAAGRGLQLLFYSVGIGQISSEVPQNLSASRPQDRQFILSSKKLLLSDSGFYLCAWWDRGHGYTFGSGTRLTVV.